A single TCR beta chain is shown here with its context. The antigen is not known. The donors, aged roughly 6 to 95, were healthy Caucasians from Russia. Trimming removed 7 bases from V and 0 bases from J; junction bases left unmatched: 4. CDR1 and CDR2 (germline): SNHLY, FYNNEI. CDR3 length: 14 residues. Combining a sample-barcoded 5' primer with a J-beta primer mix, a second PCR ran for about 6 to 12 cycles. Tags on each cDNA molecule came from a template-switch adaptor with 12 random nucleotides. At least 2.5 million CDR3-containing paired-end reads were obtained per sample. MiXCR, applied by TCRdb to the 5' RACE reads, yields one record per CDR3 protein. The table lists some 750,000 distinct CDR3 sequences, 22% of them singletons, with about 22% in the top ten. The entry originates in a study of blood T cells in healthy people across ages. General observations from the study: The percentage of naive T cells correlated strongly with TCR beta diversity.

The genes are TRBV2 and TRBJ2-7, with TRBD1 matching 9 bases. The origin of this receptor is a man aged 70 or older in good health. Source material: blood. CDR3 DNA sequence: TGTGCCAGCAAGGGACAGGGACCCTCCTACGAGCAGTACTTC. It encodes CASKGQGPSYEQYF. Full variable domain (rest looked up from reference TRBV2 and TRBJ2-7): EPEVTQTPSHQVTQMGQEVILRCVPISNHLYFYWYRQILGQKVEFLVSFYNNEISEKSEIFDDQFSVERPDGSNFTLKIRSTKLEDSAMYFCASKGQGPSYEQYFGPGTRLTVT.